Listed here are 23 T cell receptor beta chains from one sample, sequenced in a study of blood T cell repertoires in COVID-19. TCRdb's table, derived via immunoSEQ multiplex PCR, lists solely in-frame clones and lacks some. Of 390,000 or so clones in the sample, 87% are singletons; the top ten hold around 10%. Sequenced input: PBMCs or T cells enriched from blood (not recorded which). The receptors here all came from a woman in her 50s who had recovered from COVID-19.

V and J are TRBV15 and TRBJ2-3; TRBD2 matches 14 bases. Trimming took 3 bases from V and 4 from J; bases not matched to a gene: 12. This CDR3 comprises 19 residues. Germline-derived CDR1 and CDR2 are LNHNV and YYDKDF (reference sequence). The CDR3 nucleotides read TGTGCCACCAGCAGGGGTCCGGGACTAGCGGGGGAAGGGGCAGATACGCAGTATTTT. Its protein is CATSRGPGLAGEGADTQYF.

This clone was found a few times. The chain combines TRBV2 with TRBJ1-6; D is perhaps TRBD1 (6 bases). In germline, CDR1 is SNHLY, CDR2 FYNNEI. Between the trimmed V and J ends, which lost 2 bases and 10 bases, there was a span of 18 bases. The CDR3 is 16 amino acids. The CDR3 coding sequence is TGTGCCAGCAGTGAAAACGCAGGGGAGCTGTGGTCACCCCTCCACTTT. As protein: CASSENAGELWSPLHF.

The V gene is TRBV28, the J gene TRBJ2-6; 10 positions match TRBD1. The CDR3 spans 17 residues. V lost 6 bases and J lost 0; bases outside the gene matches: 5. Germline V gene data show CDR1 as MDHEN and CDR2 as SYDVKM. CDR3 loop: CASSSDRGGSGANVLTF. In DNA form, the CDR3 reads TGTGCCAGCAGCTCGGACAGGGGGGGCTCTGGGGCCAACGTCCTGACTTTC.

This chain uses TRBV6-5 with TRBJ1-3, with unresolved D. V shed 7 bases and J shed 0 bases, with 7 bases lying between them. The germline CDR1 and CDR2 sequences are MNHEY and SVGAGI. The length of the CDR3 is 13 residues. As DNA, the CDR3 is TGTGCCAGCACCGCGCCCTCTGGAAACACCATATATTTT. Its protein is CASTAPSGNTIYF.

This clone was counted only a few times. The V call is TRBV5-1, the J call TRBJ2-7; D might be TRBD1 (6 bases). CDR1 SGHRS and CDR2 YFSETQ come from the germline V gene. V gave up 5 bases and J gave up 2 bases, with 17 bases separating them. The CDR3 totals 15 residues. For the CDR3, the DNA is TGCGCCAGCAGGCTTGTGGGACATCGACCCTACGAGCAGTACTTC. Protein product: CASRLVGHRPYEQYF. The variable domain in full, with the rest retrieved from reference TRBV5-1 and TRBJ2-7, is KAGVTQTPRYLIKTRGQQVTLSCSPISGHRSVSWYQQTPGQGLQFLFEYFSETQRNKGNFPGRFSGRQFSNSRSEMNVSTLELGDSALYLCASRLVGHRPYEQYFGPGTRLTVT.

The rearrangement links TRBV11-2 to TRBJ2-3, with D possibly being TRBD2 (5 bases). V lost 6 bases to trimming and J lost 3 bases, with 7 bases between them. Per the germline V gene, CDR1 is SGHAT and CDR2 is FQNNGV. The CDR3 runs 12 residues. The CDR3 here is CASRRGTDTQYF. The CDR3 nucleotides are TGTGCCAGCAGAAGAGGGACAGATACGCAGTATTTT.

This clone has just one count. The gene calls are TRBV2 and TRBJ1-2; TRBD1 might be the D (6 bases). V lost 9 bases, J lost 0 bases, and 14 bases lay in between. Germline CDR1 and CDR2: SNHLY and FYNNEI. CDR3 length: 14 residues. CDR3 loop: CARKQGRANYGYTF. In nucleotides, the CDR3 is TGTGCCAGGAAACAGGGACGAGCTAACTATGGCTACACCTTC.

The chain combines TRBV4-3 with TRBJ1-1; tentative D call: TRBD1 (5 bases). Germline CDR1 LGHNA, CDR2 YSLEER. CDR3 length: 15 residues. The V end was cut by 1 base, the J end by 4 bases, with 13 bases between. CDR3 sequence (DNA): TGCGCCAGCAGCCAAGGATTTCAGGGACTCACTGAAGCTTTCTTT. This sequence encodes CASSQGFQGLTEAFF.

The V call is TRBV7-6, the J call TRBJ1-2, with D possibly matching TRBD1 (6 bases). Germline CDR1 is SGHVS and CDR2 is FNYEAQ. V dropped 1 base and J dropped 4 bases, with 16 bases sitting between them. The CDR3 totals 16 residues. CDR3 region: CASSLDLDSSVYGYTF. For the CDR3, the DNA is TGTGCCAGCAGCTTAGACCTGGACAGCTCGGTCTATGGCTACACCTTC.

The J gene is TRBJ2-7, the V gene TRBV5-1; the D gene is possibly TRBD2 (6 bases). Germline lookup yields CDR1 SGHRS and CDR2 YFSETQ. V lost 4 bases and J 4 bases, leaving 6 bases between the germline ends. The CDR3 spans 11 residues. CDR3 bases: TGCGCCAGCAGCGGGGGGTACGAGCAGTACTTC. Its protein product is CASSGGYEQYF.

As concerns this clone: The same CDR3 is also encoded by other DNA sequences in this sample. The CDR3 loop reads CASSPTGGNYGYTF. The CDR3 DNA follows: TGTGCCAGCAGTCCGACAGGTGGGAACTATGGCTACACCTTC. The chain employs TRBV6-5 and TRBJ1-2, with D possibly TRBD1 on 6 matching bases. This CDR3 spans 14 amino acids. The ends were cut back, 5 bases at V and 2 bases at J, with 12 bases in the middle. Germline V gene sequence: CDR1 MNHEY, CDR2 SVGAGI.

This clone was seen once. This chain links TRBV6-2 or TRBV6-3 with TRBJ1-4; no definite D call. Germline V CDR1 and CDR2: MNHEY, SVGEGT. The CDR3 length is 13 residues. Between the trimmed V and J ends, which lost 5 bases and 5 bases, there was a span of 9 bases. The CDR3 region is CASSNRGNEKLFF. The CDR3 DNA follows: TGTGCCAGCAGTAACCGAGGGAATGAAAAACTGTTTTTT.

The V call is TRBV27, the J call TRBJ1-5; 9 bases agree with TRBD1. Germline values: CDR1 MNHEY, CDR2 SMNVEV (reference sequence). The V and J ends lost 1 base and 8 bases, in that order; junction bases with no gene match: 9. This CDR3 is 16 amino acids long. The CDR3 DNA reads TGTGCCAGCAGTTTATTGGGCTCACAGGGGGCAAAGCCCCAGCATTTT. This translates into CASSLLGSQGAKPQHF.

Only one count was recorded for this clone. DNA for the CDR3: TGTGCCAGCAGTTTTGATGCCCGGGACAGGAGCTACGAGCAGTACTTC. Residues: CASSFDARDRSYEQYF. The rearrangement joins TRBV27 to TRBJ2-7; 8 nucleotides match TRBD1. The J segment lost 3 bases and the V segment lost 3 bases, leaving 10 bases of the junction unmatched. CDR3 length equals 16 residues. Germline V gene data show CDR1 as MNHEY and CDR2 as SMNVEV (reference sequence).

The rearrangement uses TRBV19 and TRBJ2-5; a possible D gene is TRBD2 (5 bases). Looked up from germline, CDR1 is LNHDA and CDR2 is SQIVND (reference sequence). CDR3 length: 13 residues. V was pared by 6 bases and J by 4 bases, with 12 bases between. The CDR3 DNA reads TGTGCCAGTAGGGGTATGGGGAGAGAGACCCAGTACTTC. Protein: CASRGMGRETQYF. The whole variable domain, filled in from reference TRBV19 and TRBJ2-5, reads DGGITQSPKYLFRKEGQNVTLSCEQNLNHDAMYWYRQDPGQGLRLIYYSQIVNDFQKGDIAEGYSVSREKKESFPLTVTSAQKNPTAFYLCASRGMGRETQYFGPGTRLLVL.

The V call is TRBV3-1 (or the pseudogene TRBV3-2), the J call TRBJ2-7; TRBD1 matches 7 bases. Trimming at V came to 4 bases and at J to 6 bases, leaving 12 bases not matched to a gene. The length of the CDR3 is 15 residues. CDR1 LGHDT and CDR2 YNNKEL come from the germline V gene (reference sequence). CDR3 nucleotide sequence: TGTGCCAGCAGCCCGATCACAGGGGCCCCAGTCGAGCAGTACTTC. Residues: CASSPITGAPVEQYF.

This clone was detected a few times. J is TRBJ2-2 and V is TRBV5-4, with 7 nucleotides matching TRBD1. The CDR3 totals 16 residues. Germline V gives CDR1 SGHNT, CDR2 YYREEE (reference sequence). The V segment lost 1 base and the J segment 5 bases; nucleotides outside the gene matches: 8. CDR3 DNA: TGTGCCAGCAGCTTGCCAACAGGGGTAGTGACCGGGGAGCTGTTTTTT. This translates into CASSLPTGVVTGELFF.

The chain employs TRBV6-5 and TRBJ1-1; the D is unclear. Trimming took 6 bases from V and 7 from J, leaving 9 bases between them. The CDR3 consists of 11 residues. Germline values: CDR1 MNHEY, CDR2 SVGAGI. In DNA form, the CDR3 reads TGTGCCAGCAGATCCTCGTTTGAAGCTTTCTTT. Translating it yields CASRSSFEAFF.

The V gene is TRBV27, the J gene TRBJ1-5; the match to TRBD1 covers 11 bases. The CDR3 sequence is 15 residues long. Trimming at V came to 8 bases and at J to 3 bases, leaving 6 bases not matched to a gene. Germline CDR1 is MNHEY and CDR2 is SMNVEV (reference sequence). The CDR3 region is CASADRGRYNQPQHF. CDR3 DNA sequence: TGTGCCAGCGCGGACAGGGGGCGTTACAATCAGCCCCAGCATTTT.

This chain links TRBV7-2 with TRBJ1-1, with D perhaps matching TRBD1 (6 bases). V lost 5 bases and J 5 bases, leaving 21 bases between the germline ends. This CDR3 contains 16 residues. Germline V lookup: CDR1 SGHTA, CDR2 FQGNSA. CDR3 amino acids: CASSAWVWGRGTEAFF. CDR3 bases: TGTGCCAGCAGCGCCTGGGTGTGGGGAAGGGGGACTGAAGCTTTCTTT.

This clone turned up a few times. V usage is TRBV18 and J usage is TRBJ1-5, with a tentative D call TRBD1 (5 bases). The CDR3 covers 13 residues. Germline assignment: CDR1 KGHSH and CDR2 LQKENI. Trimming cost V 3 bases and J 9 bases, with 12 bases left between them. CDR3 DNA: TGTGCCAGCTCACCTCAGGACACCCTGCCCCAGCATTTT. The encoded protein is CASSPQDTLPQHF.

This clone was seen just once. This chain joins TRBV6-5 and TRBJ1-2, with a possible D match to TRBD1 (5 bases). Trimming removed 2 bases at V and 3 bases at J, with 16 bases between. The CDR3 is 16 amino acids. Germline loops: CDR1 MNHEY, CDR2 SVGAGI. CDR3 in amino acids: CASSYAGTTSYYGYTF. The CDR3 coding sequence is TGTGCCAGCAGTTACGCCGGGACTACTAGTTACTATGGCTACACCTTC.

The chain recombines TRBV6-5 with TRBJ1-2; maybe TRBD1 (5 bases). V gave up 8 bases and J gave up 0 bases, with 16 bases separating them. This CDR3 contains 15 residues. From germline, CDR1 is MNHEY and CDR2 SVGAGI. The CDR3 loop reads CASQGGAGANYGYTF. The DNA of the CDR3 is TGTGCCAGCCAGGGTGGGGCAGGCGCTAACTATGGCTACACCTTC.